One and the same sample provided the 4 T cell receptor beta chains below, sequenced in a study of blood T cell repertoires in COVID-19. The table came from immunoSEQ multiplex PCR; TCRdb's copy has only in-frame clones and leaves some out. The data show approximately 200,000 clones, about nine tenths seen once. Sequencing used peripheral blood. The receptor set was obtained from a man in his thirties or forties with COVID-19, enrolled during active disease.

V usage is TRBV7-6 and J usage is TRBJ2-2; 13 nucleotides match TRBD2. Germline V CDR1 and CDR2: SGHVS, FNYEAQ. Germline trimming cut 5 bases from V and 6 bases from J; bases unmatched to any gene: 3. The CDR3 extends over 15 amino acids. The CDR3 nucleotides read TGTGCCAGCAGCCGAGGACTAGCGGGAGCCGGGGAGCTGTTTTTT. This sequence encodes CASSRGLAGAGELFF.

This chain links TRBV4-3 with TRBJ1-4; TRBD1 aligns across 7 bases. The J segment lost 4 bases and the V segment lost 4 bases, leaving 6 bases of the junction unmatched. Germline CDR1 is LGHNA and CDR2 is YSLEER. The CDR3 extends over 15 amino acids. The CDR3 here is CASSRVGQINEKLFF. The CDR3 nucleotides are TGCGCCAGCAGCCGCGTGGGACAGATTAATGAAAAACTGTTTTTT.

The chain combines TRBV3-1 (or the pseudogene TRBV3-2) with TRBJ2-7, with 7 positions matching TRBD1. V trimming: 4 bases; J trimming: 7 bases; junction bases outside the gene matches: 7. This CDR3 comprises 13 residues. CDR1 is LGHDT, CDR2 YNNKEL, per germline (reference sequence). DNA of the CDR3: TGTGCCAGCAGCCTAGGGACAGTCTGGGAGCAGTACTTC. It yields the protein CASSLGTVWEQYF.

This clone was counted only a few times. The V and J genes are TRBV19 and TRBJ2-7; 7 bases map to TRBD1. This CDR3 comprises 13 residues. Germline V lookup: CDR1 LNHDA, CDR2 SQIVND (reference sequence). The V gene end was trimmed by 4 bases and the J gene end by 3 bases; junction bases not matched to a gene: 3. The CDR3 nucleotides are TGTGCCAGTAGTACACGACAGGGCTACGAGCAGTACTTC. Encoded protein: CASSTRQGYEQYF.